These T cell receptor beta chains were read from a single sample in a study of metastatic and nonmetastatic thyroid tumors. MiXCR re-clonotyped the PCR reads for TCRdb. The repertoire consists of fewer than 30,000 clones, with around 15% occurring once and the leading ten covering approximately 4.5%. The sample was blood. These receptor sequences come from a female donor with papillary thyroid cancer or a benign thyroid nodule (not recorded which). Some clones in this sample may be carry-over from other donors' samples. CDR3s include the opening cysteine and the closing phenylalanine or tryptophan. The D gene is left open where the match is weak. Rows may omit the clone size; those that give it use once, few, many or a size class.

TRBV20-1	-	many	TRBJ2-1	CSARDRQGGSYNEQFF	TGCAGTGCTAGAGATAGGCAGGGGGGCTCCTACAATGAGCAGTTCTTC
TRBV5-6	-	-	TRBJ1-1	CASGSAGQWNTEAFF	TGTGCCAGCGGCTCGGCCGGACAGTGGAACACTGAAGCTTTCTTT
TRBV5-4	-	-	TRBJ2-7	CASILDYYEQYF	TGTGCCAGCATCTTGGATTACTACGAGCAGTACTTC
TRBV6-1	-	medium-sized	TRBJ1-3	CASTPAANSGNTIYF	TGTGCCAGCACCCCCGCGGCAAACTCTGGAAACACCATATATTTT
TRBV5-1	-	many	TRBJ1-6	CASSRELPSTPGSPLHF	TGCGCCAGCAGCCGAGAGTTACCTTCCACCCCAGGATCACCCCTCCACTTT
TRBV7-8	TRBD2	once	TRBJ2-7	CASSTLAGRYEQYF	TGTGCCAGCAGTACTCTAGCGGGGCGCTACGAGCAGTACTTC
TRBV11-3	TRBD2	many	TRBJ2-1	CASSLGVTSGGGNEQFF	TGTGCCAGCAGCTTAGGGGTGACTAGCGGTGGAGGGAATGAGCAGTTCTTC
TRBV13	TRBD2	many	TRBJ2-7	CASTSGRDSSYEQYF	TGTGCCAGCACTAGCGGGAGGGATAGCTCCTACGAGCAGTACTTC
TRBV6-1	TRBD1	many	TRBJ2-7	CASSRQGAREQYF	TGTGCCAGCAGTAGACAGGGGGCACGGGAGCAGTACTTC
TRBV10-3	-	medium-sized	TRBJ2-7	CAIGQASYEQYF	TGTGCCATCGGGCAGGCCAGCTACGAGCAGTACTTC
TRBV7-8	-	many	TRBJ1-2	CASSLEFNGVYGYTF	TGTGCCAGCAGCTTGGAATTTAACGGTGTCTATGGCTACACCTTC
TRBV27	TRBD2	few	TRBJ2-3	CASRNTLGLAAFTDTQYF	TGTGCCAGCAGAAACACCCTGGGACTAGCAGCTTTCACAGATACGCAGTATTTT
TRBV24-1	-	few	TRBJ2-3	CATSDLPQGGSDTQYF	TGTGCCACCAGTGATTTACCCCAGGGAGGTTCAGATACGCAGTATTTT
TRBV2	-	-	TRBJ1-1	CVSLSEGSEAFF	TGTGTCAGCCTTAGTGAGGGGTCTGAAGCTTTCTTT
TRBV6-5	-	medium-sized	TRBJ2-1	CASSYDLAGVLRNEQFF	TGTGCCAGCAGTTATGACTTGGCGGGCGTCCTGCGGAACGAGCAGTTCTTC
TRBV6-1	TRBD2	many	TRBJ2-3	CASSPSGRAPDTQYF	TGTGCCAGCAGCCCTAGCGGGAGGGCCCCAGATACGCAGTATTTT
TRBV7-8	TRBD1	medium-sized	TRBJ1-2	CASSASSGQGSHGYTF	TGTGCCAGCAGCGCGTCGTCGGGACAGGGCTCACATGGCTACACCTTC
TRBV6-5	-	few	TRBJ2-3	CASSFNRAGTDTQYF	TGTGCCAGCAGTTTTAACAGGGCCGGGACAGATACGCAGTATTTT
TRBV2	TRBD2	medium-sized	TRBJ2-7	CASSLAGATYEQYF	TGTGCCAGCAGTCTAGCGGGGGCTACGTACGAGCAGTACTTC
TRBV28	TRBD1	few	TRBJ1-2	CASSGGTGGLYGYTF	TGTGCCAGCAGCGGGGGAACAGGGGGCTTGTATGGCTACACCTTC
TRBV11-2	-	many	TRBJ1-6	CASSTRGAAVRSPLHF	TGTGCCAGCAGCACGCGGGGCGCGGCGGTCCGGTCACCCCTCCACTTT
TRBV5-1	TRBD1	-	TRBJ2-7	CASSPYRQGVSYEQYF	TGCGCCAGCAGCCCCTACCGACAGGGGGTCTCCTACGAGCAGTACTTC
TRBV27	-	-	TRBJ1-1	CASSLRYTLYTEAFF	TGTGCCAGCAGTTTACGGTACACCTTGTATACTGAAGCCTTCTTT
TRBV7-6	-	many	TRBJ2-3	CASSLAKNTQYF	TGTGCCAGCAGCTTAGCAAAGAATACGCAGTATTTT
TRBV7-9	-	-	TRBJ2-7	CASSSIGHEQYF	TGTGCCAGCAGCTCTATCGGGCACGAGCAGTACTTC
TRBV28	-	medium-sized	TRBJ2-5	CASSIPAGETQYF	TGTGCCAGCAGTATACCGGCCGGGGAGACCCAGTACTTC
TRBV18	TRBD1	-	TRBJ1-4	CASSPGQGEKLFF	TGTGCCAGCTCTCCGGGACAGGGCGAAAAACTGTTTTTT
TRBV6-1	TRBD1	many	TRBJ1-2	CASRILSGTGYYGYTF	TGTGCCAGCAGAATCCTTTCCGGGACAGGGTACTATGGCTACACCTTC
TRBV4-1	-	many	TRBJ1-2	CASSQDRRNPLNYGYTF	TGCGCCAGCAGCCAAGATCGACGGAACCCGCTTAACTATGGCTACACCTTC
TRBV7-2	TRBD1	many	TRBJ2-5	CASSPWTGGTQYF	TGTGCCAGCAGCCCTTGGACAGGGGGGACCCAGTACTTC
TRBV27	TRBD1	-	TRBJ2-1	CASSFYCTGGNEQFF	TGTGCCAGCAGTTTCTATTGTACAGGGGGCAATGAGCAGTTCTTC
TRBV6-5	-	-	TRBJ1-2	CASSLQGWEGGYTF	TGTGCCAGCAGTTTACAGGGATGGGAGGGAGGCTACACCTTC
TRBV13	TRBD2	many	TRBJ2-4	CASSSRTSGRAIGIQYF	TGTGCCAGCAGCTCCCGAACGAGCGGGAGGGCCATCGGCATTCAGTACTTC
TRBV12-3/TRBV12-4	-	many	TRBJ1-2	CASTWGSEKGGYTF	TGTGCCAGCACTTGGGGCAGCGAGAAGGGGGGCTACACCTTC
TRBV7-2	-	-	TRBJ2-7	CASSLAQVGQYF	TGTGCCAGCAGCTTAGCCCAGGTGGGGCAGTACTTC
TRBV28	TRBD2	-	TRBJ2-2	CASSLGGGPRTGELFF	TGTGCCAGCAGTCTCGGGGGGGGGCCGAGGACAGGGGAGCTGTTTTTT
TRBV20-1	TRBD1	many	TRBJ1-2	CSATGTGGAYGYTF	TGCAGTGCAACCGGGACAGGGGGCGCTTATGGCTACACCTTC
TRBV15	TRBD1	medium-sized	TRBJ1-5	CATSRGQGIQPQHF	TGTGCCACCAGCAGAGGACAGGGGATTCAGCCCCAGCATTTT
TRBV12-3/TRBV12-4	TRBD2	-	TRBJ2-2	CASRILAGRNTGELFF	TGTGCCAGTAGAATCCTAGCGGGAAGGAACACCGGGGAGCTGTTTTTT
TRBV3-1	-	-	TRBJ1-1	CASSQDGGARTEAFF	TGTGCCAGCAGCCAAGATGGGGGGGCTCGGACTGAAGCTTTCTTT
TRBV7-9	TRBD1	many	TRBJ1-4	CASSSGQGNEKLFF	TGTGCCAGCAGCTCCGGACAGGGTAATGAAAAACTGTTTTTT
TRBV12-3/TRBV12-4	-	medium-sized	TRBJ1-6	CASMRLGGSPLHF	TGTGCCAGCATGAGGTTAGGGGGATCACCCCTCCACTTT
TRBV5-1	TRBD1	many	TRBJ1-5	CASSPGQGNQPQHF	TGCGCCAGCAGCCCAGGACAGGGCAATCAGCCCCAGCATTTT
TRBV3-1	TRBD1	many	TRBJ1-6	CASSHATGASSPLHF	TGTGCCAGCAGCCACGCAACAGGGGCGTCTTCACCCCTCCACTTT
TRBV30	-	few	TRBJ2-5	CAWSVFRGLETQYF	TGTGCCTGGAGTGTATTCCGAGGCCTTGAGACCCAGTACTTC
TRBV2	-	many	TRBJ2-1	CASSGDTYNEQFF	TGTGCCAGCAGTGGGGACACTTACAATGAGCAGTTCTTC
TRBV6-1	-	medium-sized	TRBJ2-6	CASSLDYTTSGANVLTF	TGTGCCAGCAGCTTGGACTATACCACCTCTGGGGCCAACGTCCTGACTTTC
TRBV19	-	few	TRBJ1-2	CALGTSYGYTF	TGTGCCCTGGGCACGTCCTATGGCTACACCTTC
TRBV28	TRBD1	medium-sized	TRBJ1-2	CASSRQGNYGYTF	TGTGCCAGCAGTCGACAGGGAAACTATGGCTACACCTTC